This T cell receptor beta chain appears in the sequencing data of a study of T cell repertoires in cytomegalovirus infection. Study details: Matching HLA type and CMV infection were both indicated by public TCR beta signatures.

V shed 4 bases, J shed 4 bases, and the junction held 5 bases outside the gene matches. The CDR3 runs to 15 residues. This clonotype was counted between two and nine times. Its matching antigen is unknown. Notes on the study in general: HLA-C-restricted CMV-specific TCR beta clonotypes prevailed in the ex vivo response.

TCRdb recomputed calls from the reads with MiXCR, one row per CDR3 protein. The sample consists of about 360,000 distinct CDR3 sequences, about a sixth of them appearing once. The origin of this receptor is a human donor in good health (CMV status not recorded). Some clones in this sample may be carry-over from other donors' samples. Sequencing was performed on PBMCs. This chain connects TRBV12-3 or TRBV12-4 to TRBJ2-2; 8 bases are shared with TRBD2. CDR3 nucleotides: TGTGCCAGCAGTTCGGGGACTAGTAGCACCGGGGAGCTGTTTTTT. It translates to CASSSGTSSTGELFF.